This is a list of T cell receptor beta chains from one sample in a study of shared clonotypes between healthy human individuals. Assay used: immunoSEQ multiplex PCR; TCRdb lists only in-frame clones, some missing. The sample holds some 1.1 million clones, 60% to 85% seen once. Input material: memory CD4+ T cells from PBMCs. The source is a man younger than 35 in good health. Some clones in this sample may be carry-over from other donors' samples. CDR3s include the opening cysteine and the closing phenylalanine or tryptophan. D genes are given only for firm matches. Only part of the rows carry a size: once, few, many, or a class if the clone is expanded.

d_gene	len	v_gene	j_gene	abundance	CDR3nt	CDR3aa
NA	15	TRBV2	TRBJ2-1	NA	TGTGCCAGGAGGGGGACACTCCACACCTACAATGAGCAGTTCTTC	CARRGTLHTYNEQFF
NA	16	TRBV10-1	TRBJ2-4	NA	TGCGCCGACTTAACCCACCAGGGAGAGGCCAAAAACATTCAGTACTTC	CADLTHQGEAKNIQYF
NA	14	TRBV28	TRBJ1-2	NA	TGTGCCAGCAGTTTTATTCACCAGGGCGGGGGCTACACCTTC	CASSFIHQGGGYTF
TRBD1	16	TRBV4-1	TRBJ1-2	NA	TGCGCCAGCAGCCAAGCTTTAAGGGGGCATGGCTATGGCTACACCTTC	CASSQALRGHGYGYTF
NA	15	TRBV7-2	TRBJ2-7	NA	TGTGCCAGCAGCTTGGCCCCAGGGTATCCCTACGAGCAGTACTTC	CASSLAPGYPYEQYF
NA	16	TRBV7-3	TRBJ2-2	NA	TGTGCCAGCAGCACTCAACAGGGTTCGAACACCGGGGAGCTGTTTTTT	CASSTQQGSNTGELFF
NA	14	TRBV28	TRBJ1-5	NA	TGTGCCAGCAGTTCGCAGGGGAGCAATCAGCCCCAGCATTTT	CASSSQGSNQPQHF
TRBD2	16	TRBV25-1	TRBJ2-1	NA	TGTGCCAGCAGTGAATTCCTGACTAGCGGCTACAATGAGCAGTTCTTC	CASSEFLTSGYNEQFF
NA	18	TRBV2	TRBJ2-7	once	TGTGCCAGCAGTTTAGCCCCCCCTCGGGGTCGCGAACCCTACGAGCAGTACTTC	CASSLAPPRGREPYEQYF
TRBD1	16	TRBV27	TRBJ1-5	NA	TGTGCCAGCAGTTTATACGGGACAGCAGATTATCAGCCCCAGCATTTT	CASSLYGTADYQPQHF
NA	13	TRBV28	TRBJ2-3	NA	TGTGCCAGCAGTTTACCTGTACCAGATACGCAGTATTTT	CASSLPVPDTQYF
TRBD2	15	TRBV7-6	TRBJ2-1	once	TGTGCCAGCAGCCGGAACCGGGAGGACGTTGATGAGCAGTTCTTC	CASSRNREDVDEQFF
NA	13	TRBV28	TRBJ2-2	few	TGTGCCAGCGCCCACGTCAACACCGGGGAGCTGTTTTTT	CASAHVNTGELFF
NA	12	TRBV11-1	TRBJ2-1	NA	TGTGCCAGCAGCTTATCGACAGTTGAGCAGTTCTTC	CASSLSTVEQFF
NA	13	TRBV11-2	TRBJ1-2	NA	TGTGCCAGCAGCTGGCAGTCTAACTATGGCTACACCTTC	CASSWQSNYGYTF
NA	14	TRBV6-6	TRBJ1-2	NA	TGTGCCAGCAGTTGGGATCTACAGGCGCGGGGCTACACCTTC	CASSWDLQARGYTF
NA	12	TRBV6-1	TRBJ2-1	NA	TGTGCCAGCACCAAAAATCGCGATGAGCAGTTCTTC	CASTKNRDEQFF
TRBD1	15	TRBV11-2	TRBJ1-2	NA	TGTGCCAGCAGCCAGATTACAGGGGGCTTTGGTGGCTACACCTTC	CASSQITGGFGGYTF
NA	12	TRBV7-9	TRBJ1-2	NA	TGTGCCAGCAGCTTGGGCTTCTATGGCTACACCTTC	CASSLGFYGYTF
NA	13	TRBV28	TRBJ1-1	once	TGTGCCAGCCGAAAGGGCAGGAACACTGAAGCTTTCTTT	CASRKGRNTEAFF
TRBD2	14	TRBV5-1	TRBJ2-3	NA	TGCGCCAGCAGCCCACTAGCGGGAAGCGATACACAGTATTTT	CASSPLAGSDTQYF
TRBD1	17	TRBV9	TRBJ1-2	NA	TGTGCCAGCAGCCCAGCCCCCAGACAGGGTGGTCACTATGGCTACACCTTC	CASSPAPRQGGHYGYTF
NA	13	TRBV5-1	TRBJ2-7	NA	TGCGCCAGCAGCGTTGACAGAATCAGCGAGCAGTACTTC	CASSVDRISEQYF
NA	17	TRBV7-9	TRBJ2-7	NA	TGTGCCAGCAGCTTTGATGTCGGGGGCGGCGGGGCCTACGAGCAGTACTTC	CASSFDVGGGGAYEQYF
NA	13	TRBV7-2	TRBJ2-7	NA	TGTGCCAGCGGGACCGGGTTTTCCTACGAGCAGTACTTC	CASGTGFSYEQYF
NA	12	TRBV5-5	TRBJ2-1	NA	TGTGCCAGCAGTAAGGGAATGGGGGTGCAGTTCTTC	CASSKGMGVQFF
NA	14	TRBV6-6	TRBJ2-3	NA	TGTGCCAGCAGGACCGGGGGTAGCACAGATACGCAGTATTTT	CASRTGGSTDTQYF
NA	14	TRBV28	TRBJ1-5	NA	TGTGCCAGCAGTTCAGGCAGGGTCCGGCAGCCCCAGCATTTT	CASSSGRVRQPQHF
TRBD1	11	TRBV20-1	TRBJ2-1	NA	TGCAGTGCTACAGGGGGCGATGAGCAGTTCTTC	CSATGGDEQFF
NA	17	TRBV7-9	TRBJ2-2	many	TGTGCCAGCAGCCCAGTAATCGGGGAAACGAACACCGGGGAGCTGTTTTTT	CASSPVIGETNTGELFF
TRBD2	15	TRBV6-5	TRBJ2-5	NA	TGTGCCAGCAGTCCGCCCGGGGGGAGACAAGAGACCCAGTACTTC	CASSPPGGRQETQYF
TRBD2	15	TRBV9	TRBJ2-7	NA	TGTGCCAGCAGCGTAGGTCCGGGAGGGTCCTACGAGCAGTACTTC	CASSVGPGGSYEQYF
TRBD1	17	TRBV6-1	TRBJ2-2	NA	TGTGCCAGCAGTGCTTGGATGGGGCAGGGGGACACCGGGGAGCTGTTTTTT	CASSAWMGQGDTGELFF
NA	16	TRBV28	TRBJ2-7	NA	TGTGCCAGCCTAGGAAACAGACAGCCTGACTTTGGCGAGCAGTACTTC	CASLGNRQPDFGEQYF
NA	15	TRBV6-1	TRBJ2-7	few	TGTGCCAGCAGCCCCGGCTGGAGCCCAGACTACGAGCAGTACTTC	CASSPGWSPDYEQYF
NA	14	TRBV7-9	TRBJ2-5	NA	TGTGCCAGCAGCTTCAGGGTCGGCCAAGAGACCCAGTACTTC	CASSFRVGQETQYF
TRBD1	14	TRBV11-3	TRBJ2-5	many	TGTGCCAGCAGCCCAAACAGGGGCGTGGAGACCCAGTACTTC	CASSPNRGVETQYF
TRBD1	13	TRBV27	TRBJ1-4	NA	TGTGCCAGTAGGGGACAGGGGAGGGAAAAACTGTTTTTT	CASRGQGREKLFF
NA	13	TRBV4-1	TRBJ2-7	NA	TGCGCCAGCAGCACCGAAGGAAGGTCCGAGCAGTACTTC	CASSTEGRSEQYF
NA	17	TRBV5-6	TRBJ1-5	NA	TGTGCCAGCAGCGACTCGCGGGGGGGAAGGAGCAATCAGCCCCAGCATTTT	CASSDSRGGRSNQPQHF
NA	14	TRBV30	TRBJ2-7	NA	TGTGCCTGGAATAGCGGCTCAAGCTCCTACGAGCAGTACTTC	CAWNSGSSSYEQYF
NA	15	TRBV5-1	TRBJ2-5	once	TGCGCCAGCAGCCCGAAGGGTCAGGCTAGGGAGACCCAGTACTTC	CASSPKGQARETQYF
TRBD2	17	TRBV5-4	TRBJ2-5	NA	TGTGCCAGCAGCTTGGTGGTGAGGGGAGGGGCCCAAGAGACCCAGTACTTC	CASSLVVRGGAQETQYF
NA	13	TRBV2	TRBJ1-2	NA	TGTGCCAGCAGCCTAGAAGCTAACTATGGCTACACCTTC	CASSLEANYGYTF
TRBD2	14	TRBV29-1	TRBJ2-3	NA	TGCAGCGCCCCGACTAGCGGGTCCACAGATACGCAGTATTTT	CSAPTSGSTDTQYF
NA	13	TRBV2	TRBJ1-5	few	TGTGCCACTGAGGGGGACTTGGGTCAGCCCCAGCATTTT	CATEGDLGQPQHF
NA	14	TRBV28	TRBJ2-2	once	TGTGCCAGCAGTTTGAGGCAGAACACCGGGGAGCTGTTTTTT	CASSLRQNTGELFF
NA	13	TRBV19	TRBJ1-2	NA	TGTGCCAGTAGTGTTTCGGGGGCAGGTGGCTACACCTTC	CASSVSGAGGYTF
NA	14	TRBV30	TRBJ1-1	few	TGTGCCTGGATCCGTATTGGGAGGAACACTGAAGCTTTCTTT	CAWIRIGRNTEAFF